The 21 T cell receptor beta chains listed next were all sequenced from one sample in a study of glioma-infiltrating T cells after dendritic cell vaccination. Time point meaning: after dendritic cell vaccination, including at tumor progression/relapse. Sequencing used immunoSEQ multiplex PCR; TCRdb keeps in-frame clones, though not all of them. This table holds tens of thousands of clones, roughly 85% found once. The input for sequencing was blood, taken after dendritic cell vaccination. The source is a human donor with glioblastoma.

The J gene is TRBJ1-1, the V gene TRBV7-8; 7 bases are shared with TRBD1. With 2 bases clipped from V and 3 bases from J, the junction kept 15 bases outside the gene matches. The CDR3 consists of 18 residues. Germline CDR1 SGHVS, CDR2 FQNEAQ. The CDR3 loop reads CASSLPRFNRGLDTEAFF. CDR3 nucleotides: TGTGCCAGCAGCTTACCGAGGTTTAATAGGGGGCTGGACACTGAAGCTTTCTTT.

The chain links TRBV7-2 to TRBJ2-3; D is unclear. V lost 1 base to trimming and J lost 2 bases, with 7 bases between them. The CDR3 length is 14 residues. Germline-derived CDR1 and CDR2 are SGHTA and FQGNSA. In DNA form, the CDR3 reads TGTGCCAGCAGCTTAGTACAGATCACAGATACGCAGTATTTT. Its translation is CASSLVQITDTQYF. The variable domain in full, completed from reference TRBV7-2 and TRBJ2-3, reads GAGVSQSPSNKVTEKGKDVELRCDPISGHTALYWYRQSLGQGLEFLIYFQGNSAPDKSGLPSDRFSAERTGGSVSTLTIQRTQQEDSAVYLCASSLVQITDTQYFGPGTRLTVL.

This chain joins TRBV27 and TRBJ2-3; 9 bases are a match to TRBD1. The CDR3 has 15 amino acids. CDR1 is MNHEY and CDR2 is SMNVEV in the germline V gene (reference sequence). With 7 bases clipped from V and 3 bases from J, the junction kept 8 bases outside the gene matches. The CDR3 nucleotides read TGTGCCAGCAAAGAGGGGACAGGGAGTACAGATACGCAGTATTTT. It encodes CASKEGTGSTDTQYF.

In DNA, the CDR3 is TGTGCCAGCTCACCACGGACAGGGAGGGCTCTGGGGGGAAACACCATATATTTT. Its protein product is CASSPRTGRALGGNTIYF. The chain uses TRBV18 and TRBJ1-3, with 8 bases that match TRBD1. The CDR3 sequence is 18 residues long. From germline, CDR1 is KGHSH and CDR2 LQKENI. The J segment lost 4 bases and the V segment lost 1 base, leaving 12 bases of the junction unmatched.

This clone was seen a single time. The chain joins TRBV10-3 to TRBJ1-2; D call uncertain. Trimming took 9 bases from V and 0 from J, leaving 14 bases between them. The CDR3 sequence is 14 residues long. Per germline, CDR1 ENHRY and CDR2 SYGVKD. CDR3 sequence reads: CAIGDPLANYGYTF. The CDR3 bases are TGTGCCATAGGAGACCCCCTAGCTAACTATGGCTACACCTTC.

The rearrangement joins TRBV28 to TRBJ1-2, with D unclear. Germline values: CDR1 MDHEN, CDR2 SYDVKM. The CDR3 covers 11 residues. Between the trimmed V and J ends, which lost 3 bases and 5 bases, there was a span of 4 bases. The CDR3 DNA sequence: TGTGCCAGCAGTTTTCGGTATGGCTACACCTTC. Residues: CASSFRYGYTF.

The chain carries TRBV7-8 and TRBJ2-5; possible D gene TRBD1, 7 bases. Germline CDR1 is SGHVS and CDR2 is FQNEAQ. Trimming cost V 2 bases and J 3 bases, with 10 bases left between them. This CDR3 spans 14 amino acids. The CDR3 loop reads CASSLIRGEETQYF. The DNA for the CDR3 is TGTGCCAGCAGCTTAATCAGGGGGGAAGAGACCCAGTACTTC.

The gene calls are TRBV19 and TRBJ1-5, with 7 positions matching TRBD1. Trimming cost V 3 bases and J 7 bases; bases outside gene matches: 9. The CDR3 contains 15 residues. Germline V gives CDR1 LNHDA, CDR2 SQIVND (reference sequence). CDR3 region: CASSIQGVQGQPQHF. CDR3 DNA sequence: TGTGCCAGTAGTATTCAGGGGGTTCAAGGGCAGCCCCAGCATTTT.

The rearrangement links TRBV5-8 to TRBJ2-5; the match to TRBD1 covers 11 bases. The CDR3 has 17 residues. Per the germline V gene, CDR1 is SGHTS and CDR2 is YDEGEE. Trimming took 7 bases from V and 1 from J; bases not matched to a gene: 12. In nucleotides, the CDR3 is TGTGCCAGCCCCATCGGTTGGACAGGGGGCATCCAAGAGACCCAGTACTTC. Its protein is CASPIGWTGGIQETQYF.

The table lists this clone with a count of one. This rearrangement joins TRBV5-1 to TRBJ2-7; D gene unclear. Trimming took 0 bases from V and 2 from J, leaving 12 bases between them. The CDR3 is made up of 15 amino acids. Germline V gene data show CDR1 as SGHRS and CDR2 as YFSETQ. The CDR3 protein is CASSLAEVSTYEQYF. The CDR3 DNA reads TGCGCCAGCAGCTTGGCCGAGGTCTCTACCTACGAGCAGTACTTC.

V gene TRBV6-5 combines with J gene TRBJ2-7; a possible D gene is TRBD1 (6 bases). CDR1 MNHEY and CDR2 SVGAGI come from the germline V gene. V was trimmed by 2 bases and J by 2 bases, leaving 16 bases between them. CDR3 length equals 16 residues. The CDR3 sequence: CASSYAASGVAYEQYF. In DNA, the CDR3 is TGTGCCAGCAGTTACGCTGCTTCAGGGGTCGCCTACGAGCAGTACTTC.

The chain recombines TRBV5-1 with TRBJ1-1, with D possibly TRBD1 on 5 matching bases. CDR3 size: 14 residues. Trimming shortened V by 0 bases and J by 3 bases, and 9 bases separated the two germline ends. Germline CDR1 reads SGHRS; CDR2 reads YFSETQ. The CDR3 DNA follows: TGCGCCAGCAGCTTGGGGGGGGTGGACACTGAAGCTTTCTTT. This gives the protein CASSLGGVDTEAFF.

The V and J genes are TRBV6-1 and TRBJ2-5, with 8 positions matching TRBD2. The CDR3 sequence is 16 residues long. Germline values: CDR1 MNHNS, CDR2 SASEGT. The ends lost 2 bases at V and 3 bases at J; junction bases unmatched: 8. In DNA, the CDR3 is TGTGCCAGCAGTGAATCCGGGACTAGTCCGGAAGAGACCCAGTACTTC. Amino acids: CASSESGTSPEETQYF.

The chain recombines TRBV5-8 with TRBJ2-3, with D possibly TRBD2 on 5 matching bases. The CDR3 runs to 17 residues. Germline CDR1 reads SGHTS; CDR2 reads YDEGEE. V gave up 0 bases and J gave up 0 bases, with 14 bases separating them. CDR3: CASSLETGLTSTDTQYF. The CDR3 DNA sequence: TGTGCCAGCAGCTTGGAGACTGGACTCACTAGCACAGATACGCAGTATTTT. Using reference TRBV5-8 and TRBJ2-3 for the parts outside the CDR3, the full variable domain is EAGVTQSPTHLIKTRGQQATLRCSPISGHTSVYWYQQALGLGLQFLLWYDEGEERNRGNFPPRFSGRQFPNYSSELNVNALELEDSALYLCASSLETGLTSTDTQYFGPGTRLTVL.

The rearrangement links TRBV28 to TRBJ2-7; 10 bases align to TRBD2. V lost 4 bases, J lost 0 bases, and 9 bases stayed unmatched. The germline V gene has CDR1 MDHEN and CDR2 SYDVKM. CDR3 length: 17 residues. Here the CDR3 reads CASSSLPRTSGSYEQYF. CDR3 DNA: TGTGCCAGCAGTTCTCTTCCCCGGACTAGCGGCTCCTACGAGCAGTACTTC.

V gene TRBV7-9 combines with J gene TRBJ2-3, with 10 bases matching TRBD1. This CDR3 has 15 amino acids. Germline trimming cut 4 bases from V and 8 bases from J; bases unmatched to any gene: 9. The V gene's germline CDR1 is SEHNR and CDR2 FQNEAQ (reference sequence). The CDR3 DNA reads TGTGCCAGCAGCTCAACCGGGACAGGGGCCCTTACGCAGTATTTT. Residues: CASSSTGTGALTQYF. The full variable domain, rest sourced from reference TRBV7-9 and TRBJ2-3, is DTGVSQNPRHKITKRGQNVTFRCDPISEHNRLYWYRQTLGQGPEFLTYFQNEAQLEKSRLLSDRFSAERPKGSFSTLEIQRTEQGDSAMYLCASSSTGTGALTQYFGPGTRLTVL.

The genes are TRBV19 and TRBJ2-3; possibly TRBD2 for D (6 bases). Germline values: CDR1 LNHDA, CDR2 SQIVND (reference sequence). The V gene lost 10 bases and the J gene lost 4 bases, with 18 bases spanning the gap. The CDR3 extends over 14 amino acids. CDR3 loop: CATKGSGEADTQYF. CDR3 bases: TGTGCCACCAAGGGATCGGGGGAGGCAGATACGCAGTATTTT.

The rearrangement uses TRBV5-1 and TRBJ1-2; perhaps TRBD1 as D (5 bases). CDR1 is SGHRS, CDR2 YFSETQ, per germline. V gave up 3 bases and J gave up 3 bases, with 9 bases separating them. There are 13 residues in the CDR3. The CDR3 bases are TGCGCCAGCAGCTCGGGGACTGACTATGGCTACACCTTC. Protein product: CASSSGTDYGYTF.

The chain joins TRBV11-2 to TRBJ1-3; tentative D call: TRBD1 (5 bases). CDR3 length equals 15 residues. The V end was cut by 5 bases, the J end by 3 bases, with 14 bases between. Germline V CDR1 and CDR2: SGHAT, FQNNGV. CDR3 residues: CASSPRGGNGNTIYF. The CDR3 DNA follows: TGTGCCAGCAGCCCCCGGGGGGGTAATGGAAACACCATATATTTT.

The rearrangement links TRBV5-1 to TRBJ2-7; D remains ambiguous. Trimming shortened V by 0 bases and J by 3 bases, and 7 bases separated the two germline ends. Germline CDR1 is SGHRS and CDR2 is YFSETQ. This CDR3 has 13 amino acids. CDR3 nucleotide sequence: TGCGCCAGCAGCTTGGCGTCTAGCTACGAGCAGTACTTC. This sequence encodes CASSLASSYEQYF.

Here the CDR3 reads CASSLYWGASNQPQHF. The CDR3, as DNA: TGTGCCAGCAGCTTATACTGGGGCGCAAGCAATCAGCCCCAGCATTTT. The chain is built from TRBV7-2 and TRBJ1-5; TRBD1 is a possible D gene (5 bases). Between the trimmed V and J ends, which lost 2 bases and 1 base, there was a span of 12 bases. The CDR3 extends over 16 amino acids. Germline V gene data show CDR1 as SGHTA and CDR2 as FQGNSA.